This T cell receptor (beta chain) was recorded in a study of metastatic and nonmetastatic thyroid tumors. Study-level information: Blood and tumor or nodule tissue repertoires from malignant and benign thyroid patients were compared.

The entire patient cohort was treatment-naive prior to thyroid surgery. In the source study's methods: A classifier of distant metastasis in papillary thyroid cancer was built from CDR3 differences (across clinicopathological groups). MiXCR was used by TCRdb to re-call the PCR reads. TCRdb, not the authors, supplied the V and J calls. The sample lists some 15,000 clones, approximately 30% seen once, with approximately 19% in the top ten. This clone was recorded a few times. What it binds is not known. V shed 2 bases, J shed 0 bases, and the junction held 6 bases outside the gene matches. The CDR3 has 17 residues. CDR1 is MNHEY and CDR2 is SVGAGI in the germline V gene. Regarding the study as a whole: Reported TCR beta diversity, measured in blood and tumor, was significantly higher for malignant thyroid tumors than for benign nodules.

The J gene is TRBJ2-1, the V gene TRBV6-5; 8 positions agree with TRBD2. Sequencing was carried out using tumor tissue. The receptor was derived from a female donor with papillary thyroid cancer or a benign thyroid nodule (not recorded which). Some clones in this sample may be carry-over from other donors' samples. CDR3 DNA: TGTGCCAGCAGTTACGGGGAGCGGGAGAGCTCCTACAATGAGCAGTTCTTC. It is translated as CASSYGERESSYNEQFF.